This T cell receptor (beta chain) is from a study of siplizumab effects on memory and regulatory T cells. Germline V gene sequence: CDR1 LGHNA, CDR2 YNFKEQ. This CDR3 is built from 15 residues. The germline V and J ends were trimmed by 0 bases and 5 bases, with 11 bases remaining between them. The assay was immunoSEQ multiplex PCR, and TCRdb's table has in-frame clones only and misses some. The data hold more than 90,000 clones, with 85% to 95% observed a single time. The study's findings and limits: Apparently more diverse than memory cells, naive T cells also seemed major alloresponse contributors.

As concerns this clone: What it binds is unknown.

The genes are TRBV4-2 and TRBJ2-1; D may match TRBD1 or TRBD2 (5 bases each). This TCR came from a human donor in good health. Source material: non-Treg CD4+ T cells sorted from blood. In DNA, the CDR3 is TGTGCCAGCAGCCAAGAATTAGGGGACCACAATGAGCAGTTCTTC. Translation: CASSQELGDHNEQFF.